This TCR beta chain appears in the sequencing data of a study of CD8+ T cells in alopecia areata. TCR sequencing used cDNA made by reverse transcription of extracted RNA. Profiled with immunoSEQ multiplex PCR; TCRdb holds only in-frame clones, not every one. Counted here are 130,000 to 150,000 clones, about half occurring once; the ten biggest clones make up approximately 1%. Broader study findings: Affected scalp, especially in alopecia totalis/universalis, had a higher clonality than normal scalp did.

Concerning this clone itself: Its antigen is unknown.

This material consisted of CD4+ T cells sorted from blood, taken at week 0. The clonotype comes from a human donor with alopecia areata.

The CDR3 nucleotides are TGCAGCGTGACGTCCTGGATGGATACGCAGTATTTT. It specifies CSVTSWMDTQYF. This sequence joins TRBV29-1 and TRBJ2-3; no clear D. From germline, CDR1 is SQVTM and CDR2 ANQGSEA. The V and J ends lost 6 bases and 6 bases respectively, with 13 bases between them. This CDR3 is 12 amino acids long.